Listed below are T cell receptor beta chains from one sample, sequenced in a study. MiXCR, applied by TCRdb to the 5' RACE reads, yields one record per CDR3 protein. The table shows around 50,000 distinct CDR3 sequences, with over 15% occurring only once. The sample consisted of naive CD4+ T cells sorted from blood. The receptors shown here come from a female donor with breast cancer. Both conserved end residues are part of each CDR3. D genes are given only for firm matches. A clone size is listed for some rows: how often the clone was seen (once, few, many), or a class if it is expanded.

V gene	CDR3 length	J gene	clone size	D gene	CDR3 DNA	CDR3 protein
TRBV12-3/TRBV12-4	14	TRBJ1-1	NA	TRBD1	TGTGCCAGCAGTTGGACAGGGGTGGACACTGAAGCTTTCTTT	CASSWTGVDTEAFF
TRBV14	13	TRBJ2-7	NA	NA	TGTGCCAGCAGCCAAGATATGCGGAACCCTATCATCTTC	CASSQDMRNPIIF
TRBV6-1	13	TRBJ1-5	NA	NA	TGTGCCAGTGCGGTGGGGGGCTATCAGCCCCAGCATTTT	CASAVGGYQPQHF
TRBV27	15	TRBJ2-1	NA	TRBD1	TGTGCCAGCAGTTTATACAGACAGGGGAACAATGAGCAGTTCTTC	CASSLYRQGNNEQFF
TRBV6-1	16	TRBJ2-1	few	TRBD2	TGTGCCAGCAGTGAACTAGCGGGGGGTCCCTACAATGAGCAGTTCTTC	CASSELAGGPYNEQFF
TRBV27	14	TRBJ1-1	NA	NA	TGTGCCATCCCCCACAGGCGACTGAACACTGAAGCTTTCTTT	CAIPHRRLNTEAFF
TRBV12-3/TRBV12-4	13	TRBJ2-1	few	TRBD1	TGTGCCAGTCGGACAGGGACTTACAATGAGCAGTTCTTC	CASRTGTYNEQFF
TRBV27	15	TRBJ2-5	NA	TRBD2	TGTGCCAGCAGAATGAAACTAGCGGGACCTGAGACCCAGTACTTC	CASRMKLAGPETQYF
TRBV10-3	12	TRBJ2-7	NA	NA	TGTGCCATCAGTGAGTCGGAATACGAGCAGTACTTC	CAISESEYEQYF
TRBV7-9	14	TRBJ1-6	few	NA	TGTGCCAGCAGCTTAGCGGGCGGGAATTCACCCCTCCACTTT	CASSLAGGNSPLHF
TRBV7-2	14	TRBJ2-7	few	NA	TGTGCCAGCAGCCTACAGGGAATCTGGTACGAGCAGTACTTC	CASSLQGIWYEQYF
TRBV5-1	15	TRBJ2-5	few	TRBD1	TGCGCCAGCAGCCGGGGGACAGGGGGCCAGGAGACCCAGTACTTC	CASSRGTGGQETQYF
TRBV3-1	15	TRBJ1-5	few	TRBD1	TGTGCCAGCAGCCAGGGGACAGGGTATTATCAGCCCCAGCATTTT	CASSQGTGYYQPQHF
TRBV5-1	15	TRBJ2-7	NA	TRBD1	TGCGCCAGCAGCTTGAGTGGAGACAGGGAGTACGAGCAGTACTTC	CASSLSGDREYEQYF
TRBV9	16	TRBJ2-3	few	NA	TGTGCCAGCAGCCCTTTAGACGGGAGCCGCACAGATACGCAGTATTTT	CASSPLDGSRTDTQYF
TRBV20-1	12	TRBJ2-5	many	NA	TGCAGTTTAACCGGGACCAAAGAGACCCAGTACTTC	CSLTGTKETQYF
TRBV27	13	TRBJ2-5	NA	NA	TGTGCCAGCAGAGGACACTTACAAGAGACCCAGTACTTC	CASRGHLQETQYF
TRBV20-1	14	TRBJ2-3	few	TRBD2	TGCAGTGCTAGAGAGAGCGGGGTCACAGATACGCAGTATTTT	CSARESGVTDTQYF
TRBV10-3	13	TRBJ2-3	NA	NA	TGTGCCATCAGTGCCAGTCGCGGGGACCATCAGGCTTTT	CAISASRGDHQAF
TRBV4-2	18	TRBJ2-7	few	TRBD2	TGTGCCAGCAGCCCCCGGGGGGGGCTAGCGGGAGGTATGGACGAGCAGTACTTC	CASSPRGGLAGGMDEQYF
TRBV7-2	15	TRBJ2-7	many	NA	TGTGCCAGCAGCCTACAGGGGGGGAAGGACTACGAGCAGTACTTC	CASSLQGGKDYEQYF
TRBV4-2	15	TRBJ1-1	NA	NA	TGTGCCAGCAGCCCCACTAAGGCAAGGGTATCTGAAGCTTTCTTT	CASSPTKARVSEAFF
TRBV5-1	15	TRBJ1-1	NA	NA	TGCGCCAGCAGCTTGGCCACGGGGTTAGAAACTGAAGCTTTCTTT	CASSLATGLETEAFF
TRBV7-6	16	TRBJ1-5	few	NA	TGTGCCAGCAGCTTATCGGGGTTACATGGCAATCAGCCCCAGCATTTT	CASSLSGLHGNQPQHF
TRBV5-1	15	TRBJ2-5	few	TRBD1	TGCGCCAGCAGCTTGGCACAGGGGTTTTTGGAGACCCAGTACTTC	CASSLAQGFLETQYF
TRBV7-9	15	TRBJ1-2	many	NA	TGTGCCAGCAGCTATCCGGGACGGCCTAACTATGGCTACACCTTC	CASSYPGRPNYGYTF
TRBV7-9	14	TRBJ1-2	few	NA	TGTGCCAGCAGTCTGGACGTTCGTGACTATGGCTACACCTTC	CASSLDVRDYGYTF
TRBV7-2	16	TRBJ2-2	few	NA	TGTGCCAGCAGCTCGGGGACGGCCCTAAACACCGGGGAGCTGTTTTTT	CASSSGTALNTGELFF
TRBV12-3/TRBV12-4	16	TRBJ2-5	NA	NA	TGTGCCAGCAGCATCACCCGGACAAATTTCCAAGAGACCCAGTACTTC	CASSITRTNFQETQYF
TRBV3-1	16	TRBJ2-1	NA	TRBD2	TGTGCCAGCAGCGGTTGGACTAGCGGAGATAGCAATGAGCAGTTCTTC	CASSGWTSGDSNEQFF
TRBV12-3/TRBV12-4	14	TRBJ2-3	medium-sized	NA	TGTGCCAGCAGTCCTCAGGGTAGGGCAGATACGCAGTATTTT	CASSPQGRADTQYF
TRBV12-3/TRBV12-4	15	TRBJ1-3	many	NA	TGTGCCAGCAACCATCGGAGGATCTCTGGAAACACCATATATTTT	CASNHRRISGNTIYF
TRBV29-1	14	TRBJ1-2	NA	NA	TGCAGCGCCGCTAGTCAAACCGTTAACTATGGCTACACCTTC	CSAASQTVNYGYTF
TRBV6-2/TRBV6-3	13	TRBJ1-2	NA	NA	TGTGCCTGCAGTTACTGGCAGTCCTATGGCTACACCTTC	CACSYWQSYGYTF
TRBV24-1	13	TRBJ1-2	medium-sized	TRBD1	TGTGCCACCAGTGAGGACAGGTACTATGGCTACACCTTC	CATSEDRYYGYTF
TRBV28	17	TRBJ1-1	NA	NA	TGTGCCAGCAGTCCCTCTCGTTGGGGCAGGGCGGAAACTGAAGCTTTCTTT	CASSPSRWGRAETEAFF
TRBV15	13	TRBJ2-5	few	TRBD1	TGTGCCACCGGGCAGGGGGCGGAAGAGACCCAGTACTTC	CATGQGAEETQYF
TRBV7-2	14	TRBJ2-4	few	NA	TGTGCCAGCAGCTTAGCCTCCGGGGGTGGCATTCAGTACTTC	CASSLASGGGIQYF
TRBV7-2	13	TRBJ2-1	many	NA	TGTGCCAGCAGCCTCGGACGAGTCAATGAGCAGTTCTTC	CASSLGRVNEQFF
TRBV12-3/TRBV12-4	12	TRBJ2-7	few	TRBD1	TGTGCCAGCAGCGCAGGGGGCTACGAGCAGTACTTC	CASSAGGYEQYF
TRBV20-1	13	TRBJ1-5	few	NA	TGCAGTGCTAAGGACAGCCCTAATCAGCCCCAGCATTTT	CSAKDSPNQPQHF
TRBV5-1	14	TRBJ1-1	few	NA	TGCGCCAGCAGCTTGATGGCGGCGAACACTGAAGCTTTCTTT	CASSLMAANTEAFF
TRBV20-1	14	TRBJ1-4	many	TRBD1	TGCAGTGCTAGAGATTCAGGGGGAGGTGAAAAACTGTTTTTT	CSARDSGGGEKLFF
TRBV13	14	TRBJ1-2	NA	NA	TGTGCCAGCACCGGACGGGGGGCTGACTATGGCTACACCTTC	CASTGRGADYGYTF
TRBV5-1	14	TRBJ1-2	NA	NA	TGCGCCAGCAGCTTAATGGTCGGGGCCTATGGCTACACCTTC	CASSLMVGAYGYTF
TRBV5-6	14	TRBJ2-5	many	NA	TGTGCCAGCAGCTCCCAGCGGGCGACTCTCGTTCAGTACTTC	CASSSQRATLVQYF
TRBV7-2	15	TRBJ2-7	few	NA	TGTGCCAGCAGTCAATCTAGGGGGGAAATCTACGAGCAGTACTTC	CASSQSRGEIYEQYF
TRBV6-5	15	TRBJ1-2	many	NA	TGTGCCAGCAGTTACTCCGCTGGCAGATACTATGGCTACACCTTC	CASSYSAGRYYGYTF
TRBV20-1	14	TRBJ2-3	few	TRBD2	TGCAGTGCCGTAGCGGGAGGGCCGACAGATACGCAGTATTTT	CSAVAGGPTDTQYF
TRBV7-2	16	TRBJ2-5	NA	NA	TGTGCCAGCAGCTTAGCTGGTCGGGGCCGGCAAGAGACCCAGTACTTC	CASSLAGRGRQETQYF
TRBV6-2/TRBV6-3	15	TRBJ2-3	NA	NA	TGTGCCAGCAGTTCGACCAGCTATGATGTGGATACGCAGTATTTT	CASSSTSYDVDTQYF
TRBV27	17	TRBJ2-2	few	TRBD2	TGTGCCAGCAGCCGAATAGCGGGAGGGTTCGACACCGGGGAGCTGTTTTTT	CASSRIAGGFDTGELFF
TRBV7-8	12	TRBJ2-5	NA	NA	TGTGCCAGCAGTACTACCGGGGAGACCCAGTACTTC	CASSTTGETQYF
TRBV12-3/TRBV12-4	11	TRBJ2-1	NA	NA	TGTGCCAGCAGTTTATCCGATGAGCAGCTCTTC	CASSLSDEQLF
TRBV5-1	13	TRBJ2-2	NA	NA	TGCGCCAGCAGAGGGACGAACACCGGGGAGCTGTTTTTT	CASRGTNTGELFF
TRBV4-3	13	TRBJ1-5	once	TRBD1	TGCGCCAGCAGCCAAGCGGACAGGGCACCCCAGCATTTT	CASSQADRAPQHF
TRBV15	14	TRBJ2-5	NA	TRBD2	TGTGCCACCAGCAAGCGGGAGTTGCTCGAGACCCAGTACTTC	CATSKRELLETQYF
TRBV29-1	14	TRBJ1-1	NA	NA	TGCAGCGTTGAGGTAGGGGGATTGGACACTGAAGCTTTCTTT	CSVEVGGLDTEAFF
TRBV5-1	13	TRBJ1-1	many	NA	TGCGCCAGCAGTCTACAGCGGGCCACTGAAGCTTTCTTT	CASSLQRATEAFF